The T cell receptor beta chain described here comes from a study of blood T cell repertoires in COVID-19. Per the authors' pipeline: For nucleated cells, counts were estimated from reference gene primer amplification. The method was immunoSEQ multiplex PCR; TCRdb's version includes in-frame clones alone and lacks a portion of them. V and J calls plus clone size are reproduced from that table; the DNA served to infer D and trimming. In the table there are roughly 74,000 clones, around 89% of which are singletons. In germline, CDR1 is LNHDA, CDR2 SQIVND (reference sequence). The V gene lost 1 base and the J gene lost 2 bases, with 9 bases spanning the gap. CDR3 length: 15 residues.

The clonotype was recovered from a woman aged 50 to 65 with acute COVID-19. This chain uses TRBV19 with TRBJ1-5; weak D call: TRBD1 (5 bases). The sequencing sample was made of PBMCs or T cells enriched from blood (not recorded which). In DNA, the CDR3 is TGTGCCAGTAGTATAGCAGGGTCGGGCAATCAGCCCCAGCATTTT. Its protein product is CASSIAGSGNQPQHF.